A single sample is the source of the 6 T cell receptor beta chains below, sequenced in a study of T cell changes during pregnancy in multiple sclerosis. Assay used: immunoSEQ multiplex PCR; TCRdb lists only in-frame clones, some missing. There are around 30,000 clones in the sample; 80% to 90% occur only once, and 3.5% lies in the top ten. This sample comprised CD8+ T cells from peripheral blood mononuclear cells, obtained in the third trimester of pregnancy. The receptors here all came from a female donor with multiple sclerosis, enrolled in a pregnancy study.

The chain joins TRBV19 to TRBJ2-5, with 7 positions matching TRBD1. Trimming removed 5 bases from V and 1 base from J; junction bases left unmatched: 4. Germline CDR1 LNHDA, CDR2 SQIVND (reference sequence). The CDR3 length is 14 residues. The CDR3, as DNA: TGTGCCAGTAGTGACCGGGACAGCCAAGAGACCCAGTACTTC. Translating gives CASSDRDSQETQYF.

The chain links TRBV27 to TRBJ1-1, with TRBD1 as a possible D gene (5 bases). CDR3 length: 14 residues. Germline assignment: CDR1 MNHEY and CDR2 SMNVEV (reference sequence). Trimming cost V 0 bases and J 1 base, with 6 bases left between them. This CDR3 reads CASSLSGGNTEAFF. CDR3 coding DNA: TGTGCCAGCAGTTTATCGGGGGGGAACACTGAAGCTTTCTTT.

The rearrangement joins TRBV27 to TRBJ2-6; TRBD1 is a possible D gene (5 bases). The CDR3 is 15 amino acids. Germline V lookup: CDR1 MNHEY, CDR2 SMNVEV (reference sequence). The V and J ends lost 6 bases and 3 bases respectively, with 12 bases between them. CDR3: CASRPTALGANVLTF. CDR3 nucleotides: TGTGCCAGCAGGCCGACAGCTCTTGGGGCCAACGTCCTGACTTTC.

V gene TRBV27 combines with J gene TRBJ1-1; D is unresolved. Germline CDR1 reads MNHEY; CDR2 reads SMNVEV (reference sequence). V lost 4 bases and J 1 base, leaving 10 bases between the germline ends. The CDR3 has 14 amino acids. CDR3 DNA sequence: TGTGCCAGCAGTTACAGAAGTTCGAACACTGAAGCTTTCTTT. It yields the protein CASSYRSSNTEAFF.

The gene calls are TRBV27 and TRBJ2-3; 10 bases match TRBD2. Per germline, CDR1 MNHEY and CDR2 SMNVEV (reference sequence). V was pared by 7 bases and J by 6 bases, with 4 bases of the junction left unmatched. This CDR3 comprises 13 residues. CDR3 coding DNA: TGTGCCAGCAATAGCGGGGGGCCCGATACGCAGTATTTT. This translates into CASNSGGPDTQYF.

V gene TRBV10-3 combines with J gene TRBJ1-5, with no clear D. CDR1 ENHRY and CDR2 SYGVKD come from the germline V gene. V lost 6 bases to trimming and J lost 2 bases, with 14 bases between them. The CDR3 is 15 residues long. CDR3 residues: CAIREGLSRNQPQHF. The CDR3 coding sequence is TGTGCCATCAGGGAGGGCCTTTCACGCAATCAGCCCCAGCATTTT.